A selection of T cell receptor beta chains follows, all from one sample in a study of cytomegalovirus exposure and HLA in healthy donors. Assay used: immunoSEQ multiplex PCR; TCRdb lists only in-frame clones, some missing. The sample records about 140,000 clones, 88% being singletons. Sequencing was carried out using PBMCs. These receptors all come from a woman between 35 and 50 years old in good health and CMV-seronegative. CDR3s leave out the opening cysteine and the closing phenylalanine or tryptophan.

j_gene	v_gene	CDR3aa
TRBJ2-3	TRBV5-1	ASSFGQGTDTQY
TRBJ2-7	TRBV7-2	ASSRDRNSYEQY
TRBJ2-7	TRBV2	ASSGQGVRYEQY
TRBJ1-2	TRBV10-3	ATTEGNYGYT
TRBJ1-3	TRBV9	ASSVALGALGNTIY
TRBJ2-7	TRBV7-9	SSSLGQGSYEQY
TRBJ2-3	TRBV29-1	SVWTSGNLRWGDTQY
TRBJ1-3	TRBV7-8	ASKSSQGAGNTIY
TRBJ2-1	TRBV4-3	ASSQLDSGSFTYNEQF
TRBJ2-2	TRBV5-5	ASAPWAPNTGELF
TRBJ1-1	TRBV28	ASRQLGAGDTEAF
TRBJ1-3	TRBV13	ASSLGPGGDTIY
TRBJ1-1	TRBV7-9	ASSFSGTGEAF
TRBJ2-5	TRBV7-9	ASSPGTSGIQETQY
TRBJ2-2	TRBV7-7	ASSLTGGTGELF
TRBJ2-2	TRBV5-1	ASRLTGGNTGELF
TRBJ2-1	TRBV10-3	AISESSTFNEQF
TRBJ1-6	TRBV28	ASSLIQTVTYNSPLH
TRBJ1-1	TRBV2	ASTQGLGTEAF
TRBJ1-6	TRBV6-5	ASSLRQGAWSPLH
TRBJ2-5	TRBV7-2	ASSIGGRGGETQY
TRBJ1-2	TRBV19	ARYVYGYT
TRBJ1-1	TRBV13	ASSRQMMNTEAF
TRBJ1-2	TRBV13	ASSLKRQGYGYT
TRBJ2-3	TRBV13	ASSLQRNTQY
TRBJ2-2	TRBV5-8	ASSYTGLVTGELF
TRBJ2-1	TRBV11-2	ASSLEVRTEQF
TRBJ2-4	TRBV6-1	ASSEGMAAKNIQY
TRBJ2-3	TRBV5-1	ASSPGTSGRGADTQY
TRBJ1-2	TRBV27	ASSGQGDGYT
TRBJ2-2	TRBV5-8	ASSYRDRETTGELF
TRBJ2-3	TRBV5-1	ASSTGQGATDTQY
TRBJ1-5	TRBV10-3	AISVGNRAAEPQH
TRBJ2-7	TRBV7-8	ASSSGVEEQY
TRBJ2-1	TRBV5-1	ASSQPHREGEQF
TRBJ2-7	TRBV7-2	ASSPGVHYEQY
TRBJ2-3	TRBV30	AWVTTSGSDTQY
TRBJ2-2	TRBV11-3	ASSLSSGRGTGELF
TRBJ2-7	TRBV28	ASGNPGLAVYEQY
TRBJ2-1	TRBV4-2	ASSQEAMGGYNEQF
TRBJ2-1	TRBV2	ANDRAYNEQF
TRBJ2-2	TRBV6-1	ASSGETGETGELF
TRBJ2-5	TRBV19	ASSMQAGETQY
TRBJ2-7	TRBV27	ASSSDRGAYEQY
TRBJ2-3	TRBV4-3	ASSQGISGGSTDTQY
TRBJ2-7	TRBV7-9	ASSLYASYEQY